The T cell receptor (beta chain) described here comes from a study of beta chain features in type 1 diabetes. Only a few counts were recorded for this clone. Sequencing targeted expressed TCRB transcripts, as all isolated RNA had been reverse transcribed. Produced via immunoSEQ multiplex PCR; TCRdb's table is partial and in-frame only. This sample yields about 240,000 clones, of which 25% to 30% are seen a single time; roughly 4% belongs to the top ten. CDR1 is SQVTM and CDR2 is ANQGSEA in the germline V gene. The J segment lost 7 bases and the V segment lost 5 bases, leaving 4 bases of the junction unmatched. This CDR3 has 14 residues.

The sequence was obtained from a man aged 25 to 45 in good health. Input material: central memory CD4+ T cells from blood. This chain uses TRBV29-1 with TRBJ2-1, with TRBD2 matching over 14 bases. CDR3: CSVQGLAGGNEQFF. Here the CDR3 DNA reads TGCAGCGTTCAAGGACTAGCGGGAGGAAATGAGCAGTTCTTC.